This T cell receptor beta chain was identified during a study of identical twins. MiXCR, run by TCRdb on the 5' RACE reads, gives a single entry per CDR3 protein. The top ten clones hold more than 2.5% of a sample with a few hundred thousand distinct CDR3 sequences, more than 9% of them seen once. This sample was also put to use in a study of yellow fever vaccine responses in identical twins.

The receptor comes from a woman aged 18-35 years in good health. Sequenced: PBMCs.

The CDR3 sequence is CASSYSKRQGNYEQYF. CDR3 in DNA: TGTGCCAGCAGTTACTCCAAAAGACAGGGAAACTACGAGCAGTACTTC. This chain links TRBV6-2 or TRBV6-3 with TRBJ2-7, with 7 bases lining up with TRBD1. The J segment lost 3 bases and the V segment lost 0 bases, leaving 8 bases of the junction unmatched. The CDR3 covers 16 residues. The germline CDR1 and CDR2 sequences are MNHEY and SVGEGT.